This T cell receptor (beta chain) came from a study of beta chain features in type 1 diabetes. Overall study context: Analysis included over 100,000,000 sorted cells drawn from all samples.

This clone was observed a few times. The investigators reverse transcribed all of the isolated RNA, so they sequenced expressed TCRB transcripts. Only in-frame clones appear in the TCRdb table, and some are missing; sequencing was by immunoSEQ multiplex PCR. The data contain about 150,000 clones, around 10% of them singletons. V lost 2 bases, J lost 4 bases, and 10 bases stayed unmatched. Germline values: CDR1 SGHNT, CDR2 YYREEE (reference sequence). The CDR3 length is 16 residues. The sample was central memory CD4+ T cells from blood. The clonotype was recovered from a man aged 18 to 35 in good health. This rearrangement joins TRBV5-4 to TRBJ2-3, with TRBD1 matching over 7 bases. The CDR3 DNA reads as TGTGCCAGCAGCTTTTATATGACAGGGCAGGCAGATACGCAGTATTTT. Its protein is CASSFYMTGQADTQYF.